The T cell receptor beta chain described here comes from a study of regulatory dendritic cells for organ transplantation. General observations from the study: Regulatory dendritic cells appeared to expand memory CD8+ clones less than mature ones.

The germline V gene has CDR1 SGHNT and CDR2 YYREEE (reference sequence). V lost 5 bases, J lost 2 bases, and 5 bases stayed unmatched. The CDR3 has 14 residues. The table came from immunoSEQ multiplex PCR; TCRdb's copy has only in-frame clones and leaves some out. The sample consists of 3,900 or so clones, 60% of them appearing once. About this clone: Its specificity is unknown.

CFSE-labeled sorted T cells met regulatory or mature dendritic cells for about five days. The J gene is TRBJ2-7, the V gene TRBV5-4; 9 bases are shared with TRBD2. Sequenced input: memory CD8+ T cells from blood cultured with regulatory dendritic cells. Subset specified: CD45RO+ memory T cells. This receptor was taken from a human donor in good health. The CDR3 is CASSPREGTYEQYF. CDR3 bases: TGTGCCAGCAGTCCGCGGGAGGGGACCTACGAGCAGTACTTC. Drawing the rest from reference TRBV5-4 and TRBJ2-7, the complete variable domain is ETGVTQSPTHLIKTRGQQVTLRCSSQSGHNTVSWYQQALGQGPQFIFQYYREEENGRGNFPPRFSGLQFPNYSSELNVNALELDDSALYLCASSPREGTYEQYFGPGTRLTVT.